A single sample gave rise to the 16 T cell receptor beta chains below, sequenced in a study of beta chain features in type 1 diabetes. Every bit of the isolated RNA underwent reverse transcription, so sequencing read expressed TCRB transcripts. Sequencing used immunoSEQ multiplex PCR; TCRdb keeps in-frame clones, though not all of them. The profile shows about 900,000 clones, 17% of them singletons. Sequencing was carried out using naive CD4+ T cells from blood. The source is a woman between 18 and 30 years old in good health.

This clone has only a few counts. The chain employs TRBV10-3 and TRBJ1-3; TRBD1 matches at 7 bases. V lost 3 bases, J lost 6 bases, and 5 bases stayed unmatched. The CDR3 runs to 14 residues. Germline V gene data show CDR1 as ENHRY and CDR2 as SYGVKD. The CDR3 loop reads CAISDRQGVNTIYF. The CDR3 DNA follows: TGTGCCATCAGTGATAGACAGGGCGTAAACACCATATATTTT.

The rearrangement links TRBV2 to TRBJ2-7; 7 nucleotides match TRBD1. CDR3 length: 17 amino acids. Germline V gene data show CDR1 as SNHLY and CDR2 as FYNNEI. V was clipped by 2 bases and J by 1 base; unmatched bases: 11. CDR3 nucleotides: TGTGCCAGCAGTGAACAGGGGGTTTTACAGGTTTCCTACGAGCAGTACTTC. It is translated as CASSEQGVLQVSYEQYF. Using reference TRBV2 and TRBJ2-7 for the parts outside the CDR3, the full variable domain is EPEVTQTPSHQVTQMGQEVILRCVPISNHLYFYWYRQILGQKVEFLVSFYNNEISEKSEIFDDQFSVERPDGSNFTLKIRSTKLEDSAMYFCASSEQGVLQVSYEQYFGPGTRLTVT.

The table lists this clone with a few counts. The genes are TRBV27 and TRBJ1-5; the D is unclear. V lost 0 bases to trimming and J lost 4 bases, with 7 bases between them. This CDR3 has 14 residues. Germline V CDR1 and CDR2: MNHEY, SMNVEV (reference sequence). CDR3 region: CASSLSGNNQPQHF. In nucleotides, the CDR3 is TGTGCCAGCAGTTTATCGGGGAATAATCAGCCCCAGCATTTT.

The J gene is TRBJ2-3, the V gene TRBV4-1; no clear D. This CDR3 contains 17 residues. V was pared by 7 bases and J by 1 base, with 21 bases between. Per germline, CDR1 MGHRA and CDR2 YSYEKL. The CDR3 coding sequence is TGCGCCAGCATCCGTTACTTAGGCGGTCCGCGCACAGATACGCAGTATTTT. Protein sequence: CASIRYLGGPRTDTQYF.

This clone showed up just a few times. This chain links TRBV5-4 with TRBJ1-1; D may be TRBD1 (5 bases). The CDR3 has 15 residues. V was cut by 4 bases and J by 0 bases, with 13 bases left in between. In germline, CDR1 is SGHNT, CDR2 YYREEE (reference sequence). In DNA form, the CDR3 reads TGTGCCAGCAGCGCCAGACAGACACTGAACACTGAAGCTTTCTTT. Translated: CASSARQTLNTEAFF.

V gene TRBV5-8 combines with J gene TRBJ1-5; TRBD1 matches at 8 bases. CDR1 is SGHTS and CDR2 is YDEGEE in the germline V gene. The CDR3 is 14 residues long. Trimming at V came to 0 bases and at J to 6 bases, leaving 2 bases not matched to a gene. Here the CDR3 reads CASSLGTGSQPQHF. For the CDR3, the DNA is TGTGCCAGCAGCTTGGGGACAGGGAGTCAGCCCCAGCATTTT.

This clone was counted between two and nine times. Other DNA sequences in this specimen translate into the identical CDR3. The CDR3, as DNA: TGTGCCAGCAGCTTGGGTGGGACTAGTGGAGAGACCCAGTACTTC. Protein product: CASSLGGTSGETQYF. The chain has TRBV5-4 and TRBJ2-5; 8 bases agree with TRBD2. The J segment lost 4 bases and the V segment lost 0 bases, leaving 5 bases of the junction unmatched. The germline V gene encodes CDR1 SGHNT and CDR2 YYREEE (reference sequence). The length of the CDR3 is 15 residues.

This clone was found a few times. This CDR3 is CASSTLHGEAEPNTGELFF. As DNA, the CDR3 is TGTGCCAGCAGCACCCTCCACGGGGAGGCGGAGCCCAACACCGGGGAGCTGTTTTTT. The chain uses TRBV21-1 and TRBJ2-2; TRBD2, the D gene given by the table, was not confirmed from the DNA. TRBV21-1 is a known pseudogene. This CDR3 spans 19 amino acids.

The V and J genes are TRBV18 and TRBJ2-7; D might be TRBD1 (6 bases). Trimming took 3 bases from V and 1 from J, leaving 10 bases between them. The CDR3 extends over 14 amino acids. Looked up from germline, CDR1 is KGHSH and CDR2 is LQKENI. This CDR3 is CASSPGQSSYEQYF. Here the CDR3 DNA reads TGTGCCAGCTCACCCGGACAGTCTTCCTACGAGCAGTACTTC.

This clone has more than one count but fewer than ten. The V gene is TRBV4-1, the J gene TRBJ1-1; D gene ambiguous. This CDR3 contains 15 residues. Looked up from germline, CDR1 is MGHRA and CDR2 is YSYEKL. V lost 4 bases to trimming and J lost 7 bases, with 19 bases between them. The CDR3 loop reads CASSRTETGVLEAFF. CDR3 nucleotides: TGCGCCAGCAGCCGAACCGAGACGGGAGTTCTTGAAGCTTTCTTT.

This clone was counted only a few times. This chain joins TRBV19 and TRBJ2-1; 8 bases agree with TRBD1. Germline assignment: CDR1 LNHDA and CDR2 SQIVND (reference sequence). With 4 bases clipped from V and 7 bases from J, the junction kept 12 bases outside the gene matches. This CDR3 has 16 residues. The CDR3 nucleotides are TGTGCCAGTAGTACCTCCCCCGGGACAGGTTTTAATGAGCAGTTCTTC. Translation gives CASSTSPGTGFNEQFF. Full variable domain (outside the CDR3, taken from reference TRBV19 and TRBJ2-1): DGGITQSPKYLFRKEGQNVTLSCEQNLNHDAMYWYRQDPGQGLRLIYYSQIVNDFQKGDIAEGYSVSREKKESFPLTVTSAQKNPTAFYLCASSTSPGTGFNEQFFGPGTRLTVL.

This clone was observed a handful of times. V gene TRBV7-2 combines with J gene TRBJ1-2, with D maybe TRBD1 (6 bases). Germline V gene sequence: CDR1 SGHTA, CDR2 FQGNSA. The CDR3 sequence is 14 residues long. Trimming took off 3 bases at V and 8 bases at J, with 16 bases between the two ends. CDR3 region: CASSFHEGVGGYTF. The CDR3 region has the DNA TGTGCCAGCAGCTTCCACGAGGGGGTGGGCGGCTACACCTTC.

The CDR3 here is CASSHSQRSPTDTQYF. The CDR3 coding sequence is TGCGCCAGCAGTCATTCCCAGCGGAGCCCGACAGATACGCAGTATTTT. The rearrangement joins TRBV5-1 to TRBJ2-3; D is perhaps TRBD2 (5 bases). The V and J ends lost 5 bases and 3 bases respectively, with 19 bases between them. Germline lookup yields CDR1 SGHRS and CDR2 YFSETQ. The CDR3 contains 16 residues.

The V call is TRBV11-1, the J call TRBJ2-7; D remains ambiguous. The germline V gene encodes CDR1 SGHAT and CDR2 FQDESV (reference sequence). V lost 3 bases, J lost 2 bases, and 8 bases lay in between. CDR3 length: 13 amino acids. CDR3 nucleotide sequence: TGTGCCAGCAGCTTTTGGGGAACCTACGAGCAGTACTTC. It codes for CASSFWGTYEQYF.

This clone was picked up a small number of times. Other nucleotide sequences in the sample specify the same CDR3. The J gene is TRBJ2-3, the V gene TRBV7-2; 8 bases map to TRBD1. Losses at the gene ends were 2 bases for V and 4 bases for J; bases not matched to a gene: 2. The CDR3 has 14 amino acids. The germline V gene encodes CDR1 SGHTA and CDR2 FQGNSA. CDR3 DNA: TGTGCCAGCAGCTTAACAGGGGGACCAGATACGCAGTATTTT. It specifies CASSLTGGPDTQYF.

The chain employs TRBV19 and TRBJ2-1, with D perhaps TRBD1 (7 bases). CDR1 and CDR2 from the germline V gene are LNHDA and SQIVND (reference sequence). With 3 bases removed from V and 0 bases from J, the gap between germline ends came to 18 bases. The CDR3 is 18 amino acids. The CDR3 nucleotides are TGTGCCAGTAGTATGGAGGGGGCGGCTTTGAGCTCCTACAATGAGCAGTTCTTC. It yields the protein CASSMEGAALSSYNEQFF.